The 6 T cell receptor beta chains below come from one sample, sequenced in a study of cytomegalovirus exposure and HLA in healthy donors. PCR amplification relied on 60 Vbeta primers (plus 13 Jbeta primers). TCRdb's copy holds only in-frame clones and misses some; the assay was immunoSEQ multiplex PCR. The table lists 95,000 to 100,000 clones, over 60% of them singletons. Sequencing was carried out using PBMCs. The receptors were gathered from a female donor in good health and CMV-seronegative.

The CDR3: CASSLPSTDTQYF. The CDR3 DNA follows: TGTGCCAGCAGCCTACCGAGCACAGATACGCAGTATTTT. This chain connects TRBV6-5 to TRBJ2-3; D ambiguous. The CDR3 contains 13 residues. With 6 bases removed from V and 0 bases from J, the gap between germline ends came to 7 bases. Germline V lookup: CDR1 MNHEY, CDR2 SVGAGI.

The rearrangement uses TRBV6-5 and TRBJ2-1, with 7 bases fitting TRBD1. The length of the CDR3 is 15 residues. V shed 2 bases and J 5 bases; nucleotides not matched to a gene: 6. Germline CDR1 is MNHEY and CDR2 is SVGAGI. CDR3 protein: CASSYGTVYNNEQFF. The CDR3 bases are TGTGCCAGCAGTTACGGGACAGTTTATAACAATGAGCAGTTCTTC.

This clone was counted between two and nine times. The J gene is TRBJ1-5, the V gene TRBV18; D is possibly TRBD1 (5 bases). This CDR3 region has 15 residues. Germline CDR1 KGHSH, CDR2 LQKENI. Between the trimmed V and J ends, which lost 8 bases and 6 bases, there was a span of 20 bases. The CDR3 sequence: CASRESQGSTQPQHF. For the CDR3, the DNA is TGTGCCAGCCGAGAAAGCCAGGGCTCTACTCAGCCCCAGCATTTT.

This clone was seen only a few times. This chain connects TRBV6-5 to TRBJ2-5, with TRBD2 matching 9 bases. The CDR3 covers 15 residues. Trimming cost V 5 bases and J 5 bases; bases outside gene matches: 9. CDR1 and CDR2 from the germline V gene are MNHEY and SVGAGI. Written as DNA, the CDR3 is TGTGCCAGCAGTGTTTATAGCGGGAGTTCCGAGACCCAGTACTTC. This codes for CASSVYSGSSETQYF.

The chain couples TRBV7-8 to TRBJ1-2; 7 positions agree with TRBD1. Germline CDR1 and CDR2: SGHVS and FQNEAQ. CDR3 size: 14 residues. J gave up 4 bases and V 0 bases, and 2 bases lay outside the gene matches. CDR3 sequence reads: CASSLAQGTYGYTF. The CDR3 DNA is TGTGCCAGCAGCTTAGCACAGGGGACCTATGGCTACACCTTC.

This clone has a handful of counts. V is TRBV10-2 and J is TRBJ1-1, with TRBD1 matching over 7 bases. The germline gives CDR1 WSHSY, CDR2 SAAADI. The V segment lost 4 bases and the J segment 6 bases; nucleotides outside the gene matches: 17. The CDR3 extends over 17 amino acids. The DNA of the CDR3 is TGCGCCAGCAGTGGGTCGAGGACAGGCTCCATTTTGGCTGAAGCTTTCTTT. Its protein product is CASSGSRTGSILAEAFF.